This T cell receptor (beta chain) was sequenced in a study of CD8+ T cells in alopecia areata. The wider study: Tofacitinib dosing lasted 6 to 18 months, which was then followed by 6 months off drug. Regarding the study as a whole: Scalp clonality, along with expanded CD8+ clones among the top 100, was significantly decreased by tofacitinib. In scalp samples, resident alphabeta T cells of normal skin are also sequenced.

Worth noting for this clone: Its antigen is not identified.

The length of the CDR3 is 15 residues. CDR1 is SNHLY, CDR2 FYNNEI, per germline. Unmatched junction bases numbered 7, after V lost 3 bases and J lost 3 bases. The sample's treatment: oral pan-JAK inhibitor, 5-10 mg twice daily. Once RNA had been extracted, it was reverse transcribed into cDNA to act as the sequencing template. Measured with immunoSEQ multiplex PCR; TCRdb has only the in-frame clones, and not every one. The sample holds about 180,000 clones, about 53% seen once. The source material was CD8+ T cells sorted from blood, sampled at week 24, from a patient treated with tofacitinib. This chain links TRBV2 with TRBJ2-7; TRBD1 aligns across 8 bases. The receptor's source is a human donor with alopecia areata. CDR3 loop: CASSDGGQVIYEQYF. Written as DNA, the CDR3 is TGTGCCAGCAGTGACGGGGGACAGGTAATCTACGAGCAGTACTTC.